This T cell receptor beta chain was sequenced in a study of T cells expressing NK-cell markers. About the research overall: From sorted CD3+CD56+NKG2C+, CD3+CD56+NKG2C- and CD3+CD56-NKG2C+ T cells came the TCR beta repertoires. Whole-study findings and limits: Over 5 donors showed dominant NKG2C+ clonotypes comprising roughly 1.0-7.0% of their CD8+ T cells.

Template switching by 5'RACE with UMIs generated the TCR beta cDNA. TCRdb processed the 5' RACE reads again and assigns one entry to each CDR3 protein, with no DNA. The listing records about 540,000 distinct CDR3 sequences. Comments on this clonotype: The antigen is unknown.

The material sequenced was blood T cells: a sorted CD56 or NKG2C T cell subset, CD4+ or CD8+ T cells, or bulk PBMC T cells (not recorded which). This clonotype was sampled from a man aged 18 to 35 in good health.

The CDR3 sequence: CSVVWLVGREQYF. The rearrangement uses TRBV29-1 and TRBJ2-7; absent DNA, TCRdb's TRBD2 call cannot be checked. CDR3 size: 13 residues. Germline V gives CDR1 SQVTM, CDR2 ANQGSEA.